A selection of T cell receptor beta chains follows, all from one sample in a study of cytomegalovirus exposure and HLA in healthy donors. Profiling relied on immunoSEQ multiplex PCR, and the TCRdb table lists in-frame clones only, not all of them. Counted here are around 59,000 clones, over 70% occurring once; the ten biggest clones make up nearly 4%. Sequencing used PBMCs. All receptors come from a woman in her thirties or forties in good health and CMV-seronegative. Each CDR3 is given with its conserved first and last residue. A D gene is named only where the DNA matches it firmly. Clone size, where shown, is once, few, many, or a class for clones that have expanded.

>TRBV4-2|few|TRBJ2-5|TRBD2
TGTGCCAGCAGCCGGGGACTAGCGGGATATGAGACCCAGTACTTC
CASSRGLAGYETQYF
>TRBV27|once|TRBJ2-3|TRBD1
TGTGCCAGCAGCCGCCTACCGGGGACAGGGGGATCAGATACGCAGTATTTT
CASSRLPGTGGSDTQYF
>TRBV28|.|TRBJ1-6|.
TGTGCCAGCACCCCGCGGGGGGGCGTAAATTCACCCCTCCACTTT
CASTPRGGVNSPLHF
>TRBV11-3|.|TRBJ2-1|TRBD1
TGTGCCAGCAGTCGACAGGGGCATGAGCAGTTCTTC
CASSRQGHEQFF
>TRBV27|.|TRBJ1-2|TRBD1
TGTGCCAGCAGTTTATCCTCCACAGGGGACTATGGCTACACCTTC
CASSLSSTGDYGYTF
>TRBV28|.|TRBJ2-1|TRBD2
TGTGCCAGCAGCACCGGGACTAGCGGGAGTGGTGAGCAGTTCTTC
CASSTGTSGSGEQFF
>TRBV7-2|.|TRBJ2-7|.
TGTGCCAGCAGACGGACGACAGCTACCTACGAGCAGTACTTC
CASRRTTATYEQYF
>TRBV7-9|.|TRBJ2-1|TRBD2
TGTGCCAGCAGCTCGACTAGCGGCTCCTACAATGAGCAGTTCTTC
CASSSTSGSYNEQFF
>TRBV9|.|TRBJ2-7|TRBD1
TGTGCCAGCAGCCCCCGGGACAGGGGTTCCGAGCAGTACTTC
CASSPRDRGSEQYF
>TRBV11-2|few|TRBJ2-3|TRBD2
TGTGCCAGCAGCTTAACTAGCGGGAGATTCTCAGATACGCAGTATTTT
CASSLTSGRFSDTQYF
>TRBV4-1|.|TRBJ2-1|TRBD2
TGCGCCAGCAGCCAGTCACTAGCGGGGAGCTCCTACAATGAGCAGTTCTTC
CASSQSLAGSSYNEQFF
>TRBV4-3|.|TRBJ2-2|TRBD2
TGCGCCAGCAGCCAAGATCGGGACTACCAATCCGGGGAGCTGTTTTTT
CASSQDRDYQSGELFF
>TRBV5-1|.|TRBJ1-2|.
TGCGCCAGCAGCTTGGCATCCGGAGATGGCTACACCTTC
CASSLASGDGYTF
>TRBV2|.|TRBJ2-7|.
TGTGCCAGCAGTGAATGGGCCAACTACGAGCAGTACTTC
CASSEWANYEQYF
>TRBV5-1|.|TRBJ2-3|.
TGCGCCAGCAGCTTAGGACTGGAGAGCACAGATACGCAGTATTTT
CASSLGLESTDTQYF
>TRBV7-2|few|TRBJ2-1|.
TGTGCCAGCAGCTTAGACCAAGGAGGTTACAATGAGCAGTTCTTC
CASSLDQGGYNEQFF
>TRBV7-9|.|TRBJ2-3|.
TGTGCCAGCAGCCGAGACACAGATACGCAGTATTTT
CASSRDTDTQYF
>TRBV29-1|.|TRBJ1-2|.
TGCAGCGTTGATTTCCAGGGAGGCTATGGCTACACCTTC
CSVDFQGGYGYTF
>TRBV29-1|few|TRBJ1-1|.
TGCAGCGTTGAACAGGGGAACACTGAAGCTTTCTTT
CSVEQGNTEAFF
>TRBV9|.|TRBJ1-4|.
TGTGCCAGCAGCGGGGGGGGAACTAATGAAAAACTGTTTTTT
CASSGGGTNEKLFF
>TRBV10-3|.|TRBJ2-7|TRBD1
TGTGCCATCAGTGAAGGGACAGGGGAATCCTACGAGCAGTACTTC
CAISEGTGESYEQYF
>TRBV11-2|.|TRBJ1-2|.
TGTGCCAGCAGCTTAGATACCGATCGGGGAGACGGTCGTTATGGCTACACCTTC
CASSLDTDRGDGRYGYTF
>TRBV19|.|TRBJ1-1|TRBD1
TGTGCCACTTTCCGGGACAGGGACGGGATTGAAGCTTTCTTT
CATFRDRDGIEAFF
>TRBV6-4|few|TRBJ2-1|TRBD1
TGTGCCAGCAGTCCGGGACAGGGTTCGGATGAGCAGTTCTTC
CASSPGQGSDEQFF
>TRBV28|.|TRBJ1-2|TRBD1
TGTGCCAGCAAAACCGGGACAGGCTCTGATGGCTACACCTTC
CASKTGTGSDGYTF
>TRBV29-1|.|TRBJ2-7|.
TGCAGCGTCCGACAGGCCTCCTACGAGCAGTACTTC
CSVRQASYEQYF
>TRBV5-1|.|TRBJ1-2|TRBD1
TGCGCCAGCAGCTTGGCCTCGACAGGGGATGGCTACACCTTC
CASSLASTGDGYTF
>TRBV19|.|TRBJ1-2|TRBD1
TGTGCCAGTGGACTGAGGACAGGGGATTGGTATGGCTACACCTTC
CASGLRTGDWYGYTF
>TRBV10-3|.|TRBJ1-3|TRBD1
TGTGCCATCACGGGTGGACAGGGGATCTCTGGAAACACCATATATTTT
CAITGGQGISGNTIYF
>TRBV9|.|TRBJ2-3|TRBD1
TGTGCCAGCAGCGTTCGCTTGGGACAGGGTGCAGATACGCAGTATTTT
CASSVRLGQGADTQYF
>TRBV28|.|TRBJ1-2|TRBD1
TGTGCCAGCAGTTTCGGCGACAGGGGCGTGGAAGGCTACACCTTC
CASSFGDRGVEGYTF
>TRBV5-1|.|TRBJ2-7|TRBD2
TGCGCCAGCAGCTTGGACGGACTAGCGGGAGTTTACGAGCAGTACTTC
CASSLDGLAGVYEQYF
>TRBV6-6|.|TRBJ2-6|.
TGTGCCAGCAGTTACTCGAGACAAAGTGGGGCCAACATCCTGACTTTC
CASSYSRQSGANILTF
>TRBV5-4|once|TRBJ2-1|TRBD2
TGTGCCAGCAGGTGGACTAGCGGGAGGGTTAGCTATGAGCAGTTCTTC
CASRWTSGRVSYEQFF
>TRBV27|.|TRBJ1-2|.
TGTGCCAGCAGTTTAAACGGGGGGCCGGCCTATGGCTACACCTTC
CASSLNGGPAYGYTF
>TRBV5-4|once|TRBJ2-1|.
TGTGCCAGCAGCTTGGGACTAGTTCCCCTCAATGAGCAGTTCTTC
CASSLGLVPLNEQFF
>TRBV28|.|TRBJ1-5|.
TGTGCCAGCAGTCCCGGAGGGGCCGGGGAGGTGCCCCAGCATTTT
CASSPGGAGEVPQHF
>TRBV13|.|TRBJ2-5|.
TGTGCCAGCAGCTTAGATTTTGGCCCCCAAGAGACCCAGTACTTC
CASSLDFGPQETQYF
>TRBV6-4|few|TRBJ2-2|.
TGTGCCAGCAGTGGATCAGGGGACGGCACCGGGGAGCTGTTTTTT
CASSGSGDGTGELFF
>TRBV4-1|.|TRBJ2-3|.
TGCGCCAGCAGCCAAGGACAGAACACAGATACGCAGTATTTT
CASSQGQNTDTQYF
>TRBV28|few|TRBJ1-2|.
TGTGCCAGCAGTTTAGGGGGGAACTATGGCTACACCTTC
CASSLGGNYGYTF
>TRBV19|.|TRBJ1-5|.
TGTGCCAGTAGTATAGTGCCCAGGGGAGATAATCAGCCCCAGCATTTT
CASSIVPRGDNQPQHF
>TRBV5-4|.|TRBJ2-2|.
TGTGCCAGCAGCTTGGTCAACAGGGACCCCGGGGAGCTGTTTTTT
CASSLVNRDPGELFF
>TRBV7-9|few|TRBJ2-2|TRBD1
TGTGCCAGCAGCTTCCCCATCCTCGGACAGGCGAACACCGGGGAGCTGTTTTTT
CASSFPILGQANTGELFF
>TRBV19|once|TRBJ1-1|TRBD1
TGTGCCAGTAGGGTACAGGGGATGAACACTGAAGCTTTCTTT
CASRVQGMNTEAFF
>TRBV5-4|once|TRBJ2-4|TRBD1
TGTGCCAGCAGCTTGATGGGACAGTCCACCTTC
CASSLMGQSTF
>TRBV2|once|TRBJ2-3|.
TGTGCCAGCGAGGAAAGTCCAGATACGCAGTATTTT
CASEESPDTQYF
>TRBV5-1|.|TRBJ1-1|TRBD1
TGCGCCAGCAGCTTAGGGGGCTTATACACTGAAGCTTTCTTT
CASSLGGLYTEAFF
>TRBV9|few|TRBJ2-2|.
TGTGCCAGCAGCGTAGTAACCGGGGAGCTGTTTTTT
CASSVVTGELFF
>TRBV6-5|few|TRBJ2-1|.
TGTGCCAGCAGTTATAGCCCGAGCTCCTACAATGAGCAGTTCTTC
CASSYSPSSYNEQFF
>TRBV28|.|TRBJ1-1|.
TGTGCCAGCAGCAGGGGATTTTGGACTGAAGCTTTCTTT
CASSRGFWTEAFF
>TRBV2|once|TRBJ1-3|.
TGTGCCAGCAACCCCCACGGGGGGGGGAGCTCTGGAAACACCATATATTTT
CASNPHGGGSSGNTIYF
>TRBV11-2|.|TRBJ2-5|.
TGTGCCAGCAGCTTATTCCCTTTCCAAGAGACCCAGTACTTC
CASSLFPFQETQYF
>TRBV9|.|TRBJ1-5|TRBD1
TGTGCCAGCAGCCCTAGAGGGGGCGCAGGGCAGCCCCAGCATTTT
CASSPRGGAGQPQHF
>TRBV7-9|few|TRBJ1-2|TRBD1
TGTGCCAGCAGCGCCCCGACAGGGGGCGAAGTGGGCGGCTACACCTTC
CASSAPTGGEVGGYTF